A selection of T cell receptor beta chains follows, all from one sample in a study of blood T cell repertoires in COVID-19. Here immunoSEQ multiplex PCR was the method, and the copy in TCRdb shows in-frame clones only, minus some. This sample has 200,000 to 250,000 clones, with roughly 85% found just once. The material sequenced was peripheral blood. These receptors were obtained from a woman under 30 who had recovered from COVID-19. Both conserved end residues are part of each CDR3. Fields, in order: J gene, clone size, V gene, D gene, CDR3 DNA, CDR3 protein. D genes are given only for firm matches. Rows may omit the clone size; those that give it use once, few, many or a size class.

TRBJ1-1,.,TRBV27,.,TGTGCCAGCAGTTTTTGGGGAGGAACTGAAGCTTTCTTT,CASSFWGGTEAFF
TRBJ2-7,.,TRBV6-1,TRBD2,TGTGCCAGCAGTGAAGTCGGGACTACCTACGAGCAGTACTTC,CASSEVGTTYEQYF
TRBJ2-2,.,TRBV3-1/TRBV3-2,.,TGTGCCAGCAGCCCCACAGGGATTGCGACCGGGGAGCTGTTTTTT,CASSPTGIATGELFF
TRBJ1-1,.,TRBV12-3/TRBV12-4,.,TGTGCCAGCAGGCGAGGGGGGAACACTGAAGCTTTCTTT,CASRRGGNTEAFF
TRBJ2-3,.,TRBV23-1,TRBD2,TGCGCCAGCAGTCTCCGGGAGGGCCCTCGTGTCACAGATACGCAGTATTTT,CASSLREGPRVTDTQYF
TRBJ2-1,.,TRBV9,.,TGTGCCAGCAGCGTAGTGGGTAGCAGCAACAATGAGCAGTTCTTC,CASSVVGSSNNEQFF
TRBJ2-3,.,TRBV5-4,.,TGTGCCAGCAGCTCGGGGGATACGCAGTATTTT,CASSSGDTQYF
TRBJ2-1,.,TRBV2,TRBD2,TGTGCCAGTTTAGCGGGAGAAACCCTTTACAATGAGCAGTTCTTC,CASLAGETLYNEQFF
TRBJ1-1,few,TRBV27,.,TGTGCCAGCTCTCTGAGCATGAACACTGAAGCTTTCTTT,CASSLSMNTEAFF
TRBJ2-1,few,TRBV25-1,.,TGTGCCAGCAGTGAATTTAAGTCTAGAGAGGAGTTCTTC,CASSEFKSREEFF
TRBJ2-3,.,TRBV4-1,TRBD2,TGCGCCAGCAGCTCCCCGACTAGCGGGAGTGCTCCTAGCACAGATACGCAGTATTTT,CASSSPTSGSAPSTDTQYF
TRBJ1-1,few,TRBV4-3,.,TGCGCCAGCAGCCAAGACTGGGGCGCAGACACTGAAGCTTTCTTT,CASSQDWGADTEAFF
TRBJ1-3,.,TRBV3-1/TRBV3-2,.,TGTGCCAGCAGCCACCGGCAGGGAGGAAACACCATATATTTT,CASSHRQGGNTIYF
TRBJ2-1,once,TRBV27,TRBD1,TGTGCCAGCAAGTACAGGGGGACGAATGAGCAGTTCTTC,CASKYRGTNEQFF
TRBJ2-3,.,TRBV4-1,.,TGCGCCAGCAGCCAGGAGACAGCATCCACATTTCGCACAGATACGCAGTATTTT,CASSQETASTFRTDTQYF
TRBJ1-3,.,TRBV19,.,TGTGCCAGTCACAGACGGAACTCTGGAAACACCATATATTTT,CASHRRNSGNTIYF
TRBJ2-7,.,TRBV7-2,.,TGTGCCAGCAGCCCTCTTCAGTCACCGCAGTACTTC,CASSPLQSPQYF
TRBJ2-6,.,TRBV7-9,.,TGTGCCAGCAGCTTAGAAATTCGGCAGGCCTCTGGGGCCAACGTCCTGACTTTC,CASSLEIRQASGANVLTF
TRBJ1-3,.,TRBV19,.,TGTGCCACGGTTGAGGCAGTCTCTGGAAACACCATATATTTT,CATVEAVSGNTIYF
TRBJ2-2,.,TRBV9,.,TGTGCCAGCAGCCCACGGAGGTGGAACACCGGGGAGCTGTTTTTT,CASSPRRWNTGELFF
TRBJ2-3,.,TRBV27,TRBD2,TGTGCCAGCAGTTTATCGGGCGGCGGGAGGGCCAGAGATACGCAGTATTTT,CASSLSGGGRARDTQYF
TRBJ1-6,.,TRBV27,TRBD1,TGTGCCAGCAGAAGAGGGAGAGGACAGGTCTATAATTCACCCCTCCACTTT,CASRRGRGQVYNSPLHF
TRBJ2-7,.,TRBV27,.,TGTGCCAGCAGCCTGACCCTTGGGCACTACGAGCAGTACTTC,CASSLTLGHYEQYF
TRBJ2-7,.,TRBV4-1,TRBD1,TGCGCCAGCAGCCAATGGGGACAGGGGGCGAAAGAGCAGTACTTC,CASSQWGQGAKEQYF
TRBJ2-1,.,TRBV7-2,TRBD2,TGTGCCAGCAGCCTAGCGGAGTTCTCCTACAATGAGCAGTTCTTC,CASSLAEFSYNEQFF
TRBJ2-1,.,TRBV19,TRBD2,TGTGCCAGTAGTATTCAAGTGGTTAGCGGGAGAAGGGGCCCTTTCTACAATGAGCAGTTCTTC,CASSIQVVSGRRGPFYNEQFF
TRBJ2-7,.,TRBV7-9,.,TGTGCCAGCAGCTTTGGGCAGGGTAACGAGCAGTACTTC,CASSFGQGNEQYF
TRBJ2-6,once,TRBV6-5,.,TGTGCCAGCAGAGGGGGTCACTCTGGGGCCAACGTCCTGACTTTC,CASRGGHSGANVLTF
TRBJ1-4,.,TRBV28,.,TGTGCCACCTGGACTCTAGGGGAAAAACTGTTTTTT,CATWTLGEKLFF
TRBJ1-5,.,TRBV25-1,.,TGTGCCAGCAGTGGGCAGAATAGCAATCAGCCCCAGCATTTT,CASSGQNSNQPQHF
TRBJ2-1,.,TRBV4-1,TRBD2,TGCGCCAGCAGCCGACAATTCGTAGCGGGAGCCCCTGGTGGTGAGCAGTTCTTC,CASSRQFVAGAPGGEQFF
TRBJ2-5,.,TRBV19,.,TGTGCCAGTAGCGCAGGGACAACCAGATGGGAGACCCAGTACTTC,CASSAGTTRWETQYF